This section outlines one T cell receptor (beta chain) sequence together with its context. This entry is derived from a study of blood T cell repertoires in COVID-19. About the study: Samples of COVID-19 (acute and convalescent) were obtained from the United States, Italy and Spain. Sample material is recorded as cDNA or gDNA derived from T cells, B-cell-depleted T cells, or PBMCs.

Sequenced by immunoSEQ multiplex PCR; TCRdb stores in-frame clones only, minus some. In the table there are roughly 60,000 clones, approximately 85% of which are singletons. V shed 6 bases and J 0 bases; nucleotides not matched to a gene: 13. The CDR3 has 18 residues. Germline values: CDR1 SNHLY, CDR2 FYNNEI. This TCR was sampled from a human donor in a cohort sampled during active COVID-19. This rearrangement joins TRBV2 to TRBJ1-4; TRBD1 matches 7 bases. The sample was peripheral blood. The CDR3: CASREGQMWLATNEKLFF. The CDR3 DNA is TGTGCCAGCAGGGAGGGACAGATGTGGCTTGCAACTAATGAAAAACTGTTTTTT.